This entry lists 15 T cell receptor beta chains sequenced from one sample in a study of blood T cell repertoires in COVID-19. Assay: immunoSEQ multiplex PCR; the TCRdb copy retains only in-frame clones and omits some. The sample shows over 75,000 clones, 85% to 90% of them seen only once. The specimen sequenced was peripheral blood. The receptor source for this set is a human donor with active COVID-19. The donor label of this sample is uncertain.

The V and J genes are TRBV4-3 and TRBJ1-1; D not resolved. CDR1 and CDR2 (germline): LGHNA, YSLEER. V lost 4 bases to trimming and J lost 2 bases, with 5 bases between them. This CDR3 comprises 12 residues. The CDR3 protein is CASSRANTEAFF. CDR3 bases: TGCGCCAGCAGCCGGGCAAACACTGAAGCTTTCTTT.

This chain joins TRBV5-6 and TRBJ2-1; a weak D match, TRBD2 (7 bases). The germline CDR1 and CDR2 sequences are SGHDT and YYEEEE. This CDR3 contains 13 residues. The V gene lost 1 base and the J gene lost 12 bases, with 14 bases spanning the gap. CDR3 nucleotide sequence: TGTGCCAGCAGCTTGCTGAGGGGGGGGCGGCAGTTCTTC. Translating gives CASSLLRGGRQFF.

The chain has TRBV5-1 and TRBJ2-7; 11 bases agree with TRBD1. With V trimmed by 2 bases and J by 6 bases, 4 bases remained unmatched. The CDR3 runs to 14 residues. The germline V gene has CDR1 SGHRS and CDR2 YFSETQ. The CDR3 loop reads CASSFGTGGLEQYF. In DNA form, the CDR3 reads TGCGCCAGCAGCTTTGGGACAGGGGGGCTCGAGCAGTACTTC.

The chain is built from TRBV4-3 and TRBJ1-2; a weak D match, TRBD1 (6 bases). Trimming removed 3 bases at V and 7 bases at J, with 21 bases between. Per the germline V gene, CDR1 is LGHNA and CDR2 is YSLEER. The length of the CDR3 is 16 residues. CDR3 in DNA: TGCGCCAGCAGCCAGGATGACAGGCGGGTTGAGGGTGGCTACACCTTC. It encodes CASSQDDRRVEGGYTF.

This clone was picked up a small number of times. The genes are TRBV9 and TRBJ2-5; 11 bases map to TRBD2. V shed 1 base, J shed 5 bases, and the junction held 4 bases outside the gene matches. The CDR3 is 15 amino acids. Germline values: CDR1 SGDLS, CDR2 YYNGEE. This CDR3 reads CASSVIAGGQETQYF. The CDR3 region has the DNA TGTGCCAGCAGCGTAATAGCGGGGGGGCAGGAGACCCAGTACTTC.

This clone showed up just once. This chain connects TRBV18 to TRBJ2-5, with D possibly TRBD1 on 6 matching bases. The CDR3 is 15 amino acids. V dropped 0 bases and J dropped 3 bases, with 11 bases sitting between them. Per the germline V gene, CDR1 is KGHSH and CDR2 is LQKENI. The CDR3 reads CASSPPVRGKETQYF. The CDR3 nucleotides read TGTGCCAGCTCACCACCGGTCAGGGGTAAAGAGACCCAGTACTTC.

The J gene is TRBJ1-6, the V gene TRBV18; 7 positions agree with TRBD1. V dropped 2 bases and J dropped 4; count of bases not matched to a gene: 5. The length of the CDR3 is 16 residues. Germline assignment: CDR1 KGHSH and CDR2 LQKENI. The CDR3 bases are TGTGCCAGCTCACCAGTGACAGGGCCGTATAATTCACCCCTCCACTTT. Translation: CASSPVTGPYNSPLHF.

The V call is TRBV7-2, the J call TRBJ2-1; 10 bases agree with TRBD2. V shed 5 bases, J shed 5 bases, and the junction held 9 bases outside the gene matches. Germline loops: CDR1 SGHTA, CDR2 FQGNSA. This CDR3 spans 16 amino acids. The chain's CDR3 is CASSRVASGGDNEQFF. The CDR3 nucleotides read TGTGCCAGCAGCCGGGTCGCTAGCGGGGGAGACAATGAGCAGTTCTTC.

The CDR3, as DNA: TGTGCCAGCAGTGCAGACAGTCCGCGATCCTACGAGCAGTACTTC. Translating gives CASSADSPRSYEQYF. V and J are TRBV2 and TRBJ2-7; D may be TRBD1 (5 bases). Germline assignment: CDR1 SNHLY and CDR2 FYNNEI. The CDR3 has 15 residues. Trimming left V 4 bases short and J 1 base short, with 14 bases between.

The rearrangement joins TRBV20-1 to TRBJ2-1, with 9 bases matching TRBD2. There are 15 residues in the CDR3. Germline trimming cut 3 bases from V and 2 bases from J; bases unmatched to any gene: 5. Germline-derived CDR1 and CDR2 are DFQATT and SNEGSKA (reference sequence). DNA for the CDR3: TGCAGTGCTAGTTGGCGGGGGGGCCCCTACAATGAGCAGTTCTTC. It encodes CSASWRGGPYNEQFF.

The chain carries TRBV5-1 and TRBJ1-1, with TRBD1 matching over 7 bases. In germline, CDR1 is SGHRS, CDR2 YFSETQ. The CDR3 has 15 amino acids. The J segment lost 5 bases and the V segment lost 0 bases, leaving 7 bases of the junction unmatched. DNA of the CDR3: TGCGCCAGCAGCTTGGCTGTGACAGGGACGACTGAAGCTTTCTTT. This gives the protein CASSLAVTGTTEAFF.

The genes are TRBV5-4 and TRBJ1-4; D is possibly TRBD1 (6 bases). There are 14 residues in the CDR3. The germline V gene has CDR1 SGHNT and CDR2 YYREEE (reference sequence). Trimming pared 4 bases from V and 4 bases from J, leaving 11 bases between. CDR3 residues: CASSPRQDNEKLFF. The CDR3 DNA is TGTGCCAGCAGCCCTAGACAGGATAATGAAAAACTGTTTTTT.

This clone has a handful of counts. V gene TRBV4-1 combines with J gene TRBJ1-2, with 8 bases that match TRBD1. V lost 4 bases to trimming and J lost 2 bases; unmatched junction nucleotides: 9. This CDR3 has 16 amino acids. From germline, CDR1 is MGHRA and CDR2 YSYEKL. CDR3 region: CASSLGQGRVNYGYTF. In DNA form, the CDR3 reads TGCGCCAGCAGCCTTGGACAGGGTAGGGTGAACTATGGCTACACCTTC.

The genes are TRBV4-1 and TRBJ1-3; no reliable D call. This CDR3 is 16 amino acids long. Looked up from germline, CDR1 is MGHRA and CDR2 is YSYEKL. V lost 1 base, J lost 2 bases, and 12 bases lay in between. The CDR3 spells CASSQGFADTGNTIYF. CDR3 in DNA: TGCGCCAGCAGCCAAGGCTTTGCAGACACTGGAAACACCATATATTTT.

In this sample, this clone turned up once. The chain joins TRBV4-1 to TRBJ2-1; tentatively, D is TRBD1 (5 bases). Germline CDR1 reads MGHRA; CDR2 reads YSYEKL. This CDR3 contains 16 residues. V lost 1 base and J lost 0, with 10 bases in between. CDR3 loop: CASSQATQGSYNEQFF. The DNA of the CDR3 is TGCGCCAGCAGCCAAGCCACCCAGGGCTCCTACAATGAGCAGTTCTTC.